This T cell receptor beta chain was profiled in a study of cytotoxic CD8 clonotypes in ibrutinib-treated CLL. Whole-study results and caveats: Samples were collected at differing times from sustained-remission and progressing patients.

Germline V gives CDR1 MDHEN, CDR2 SYDVKM. This CDR3 region has 19 residues. The ends lost 6 bases at V and 0 bases at J; junction bases unmatched: 16. This clone was seen more than once but under ten times. The antigen is unknown. As input for TCR beta libraries, about 1.8 micrograms of genomic DNA came from cryopreserved PBMCs. Clones were sequenced by immunoSEQ multiplex PCR, and TCRdb holds only the in-frame ones, with some missing. Of roughly 110,000 clones in the sample, more than 55% were seen once. The chain has TRBV28 and TRBJ2-1, with 8 bases matching TRBD2. The sequences come from PBMCs, collected after 24 months of ibrutinib treatment. The origin of this receptor is a human donor with chronic lymphocytic leukemia. CDR3 residues: CASSLLIFTSGVSYNEQFF. CDR3 in DNA: TGTGCCAGCAGCCTACTCATCTTTACTAGCGGAGTCTCCTACAATGAGCAGTTCTTC.